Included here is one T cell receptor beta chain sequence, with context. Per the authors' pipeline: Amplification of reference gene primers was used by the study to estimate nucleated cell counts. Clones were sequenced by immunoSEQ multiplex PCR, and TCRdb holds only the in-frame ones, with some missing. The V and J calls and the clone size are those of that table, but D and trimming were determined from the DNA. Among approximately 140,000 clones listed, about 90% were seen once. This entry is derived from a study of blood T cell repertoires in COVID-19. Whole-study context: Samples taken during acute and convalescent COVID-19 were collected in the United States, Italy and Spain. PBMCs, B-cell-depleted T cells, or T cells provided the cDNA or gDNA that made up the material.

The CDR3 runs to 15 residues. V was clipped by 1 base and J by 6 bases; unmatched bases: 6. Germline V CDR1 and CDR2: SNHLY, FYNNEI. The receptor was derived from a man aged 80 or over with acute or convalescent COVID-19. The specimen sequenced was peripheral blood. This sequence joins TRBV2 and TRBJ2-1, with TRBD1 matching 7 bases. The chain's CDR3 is CASSEVRGRANEQFF. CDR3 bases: TGTGCCAGCAGTGAAGTTAGGGGGCGGGCCAATGAGCAGTTCTTC.